This TCR beta chain was profiled in a study of blood T cell repertoires in COVID-19. Original processing notes: Amplification with reference gene primers provided the estimates of nucleated cell counts. Here immunoSEQ multiplex PCR was the method, and the copy in TCRdb shows in-frame clones only, minus some. V, J and clone size derive from that table, while D and trimming were established from the DNA sequence. The sample carries under 200,000 clones, just under 80% recorded once. What was sequenced was peripheral blood. The TCR sequence derives from a man aged 65 to 79 with active or convalescent COVID-19.

The CDR3 region has the DNA TGCAGCGTTCGGACAGGAGATCGACAGCCCCAGCATTTT. This codes for CSVRTGDRQPQHF. This rearrangement joins TRBV29-1 to TRBJ1-5; 7 positions agree with TRBD1. From germline, CDR1 is SQVTM and CDR2 ANQGSEA. The CDR3 is 13 residues long. The junction had 8 bases not matched to a gene; V was cut back by 5 bases and J by 7 bases.